A single sample is the source of the 23 T cell receptor beta chains below, sequenced in a study of technical replicates of blood from a few donors. TCRdb's copy holds only in-frame clones and misses some; the assay was immunoSEQ multiplex PCR. Of around 100,000 clones in the sample, 96% were seen once. Sequences were obtained from T cells isolated from PBMCs. The receptor set was obtained from a human donor in good health.

V usage is TRBV14 and J usage is TRBJ2-2; possibly TRBD1 for D (6 bases). Trimming took 4 bases from V and 7 from J, leaving 7 bases between them. This CDR3 spans 12 amino acids. The V gene's germline CDR1 is SGHDN and CDR2 FVKESK. The CDR3 region has the DNA TGTGCCAGCAGCCTCAGGGGCGGGGAGCTGTTTTTT. Amino acids: CASSLRGGELFF.

The chain recombines TRBV6-1 with TRBJ1-3; D unresolved. V was pared by 8 bases and J by 0 bases, with 8 bases between. CDR1 MNHNS and CDR2 SASEGT come from the germline V gene. The CDR3 runs 13 residues. The CDR3 nucleotides are TGTGCCAGCGGGCGGGTCTCTGGAAACACCATATATTTT. Translating gives CASGRVSGNTIYF.

The gene calls are TRBV7-9 and TRBJ2-7; tentatively, D is TRBD1 (8 bases). V dropped 4 bases and J dropped 0 bases, with 16 bases sitting between them. CDR1 is SEHNR, CDR2 FQNEAQ, per germline (reference sequence). The CDR3 totals 16 residues. The CDR3 sequence is CASSSRTGRGSYEQYF. The CDR3 DNA is TGTGCCAGCAGCTCAAGGACAGGGAGGGGCTCCTACGAGCAGTACTTC. Full variable domain (outside the CDR3, taken from reference TRBV7-9 and TRBJ2-7): DTGVSQNPRHKITKRGQNVTFRCDPISEHNRLYWYRQTLGQGPEFLTYFQNEAQLEKSRLLSDRFSAERPKGSFSTLEIQRTEQGDSAMYLCASSSRTGRGSYEQYFGPGTRLTVT.

This clone came up once. V is TRBV2 and J is TRBJ2-1, with 13 bases matching TRBD2. The CDR3 runs 15 residues. The V and J ends lost 5 bases and 8 bases, in that order; junction bases with no gene match: 6. Looked up from germline, CDR1 is SNHLY and CDR2 is FYNNEI. CDR3 residues: CASSTGLAGADEQFF. CDR3 nucleotide sequence: TGTGCCAGCAGTACCGGACTAGCGGGAGCAGATGAGCAGTTCTTC.

This clone showed up just a few times. The CDR3 here is CKLAEQETQYF. In DNA, the CDR3 is TGCAAGCTAGCGGAACAAGAGACCCAGTACTTC. The rearrangement uses TRBV20-1 and TRBJ2-5; 7 bases fit TRBD2. CDR1 is DFQATT and CDR2 is SNEGSKA in the germline V gene (reference sequence). The CDR3 has 11 residues.

This chain connects TRBV7-3 to TRBJ2-5, with D possibly matching TRBD1 (6 bases). Trimming removed 1 base from V and 3 bases from J, with 9 bases in between. The CDR3 spans 14 residues. In germline, CDR1 is SGHTA, CDR2 FQGTGA. In DNA form, the CDR3 reads TGTGCCAGCAGCTTAAAAGGGGGTAAAGAGACCCAGTACTTC. This translates into CASSLKGGKETQYF.

The chain has TRBV5-1 and TRBJ2-3; TRBD1 agrees at 9 bases. Trimming removed 4 bases from V and 5 bases from J; junction bases left unmatched: 2. Germline V gene data show CDR1 as SGHRS and CDR2 as YFSETQ. This CDR3 region has 13 residues. The CDR3 DNA reads TGCGCCAGCAGCGGGGGACAGGGAGATACGCAGTATTTT. Amino acids: CASSGGQGDTQYF.

The chain uses TRBV2 and TRBJ2-5; the match to TRBD2 covers 8 bases. CDR1 SNHLY and CDR2 FYNNEI come from the germline V gene. The V segment lost 6 bases and the J segment 4 bases; nucleotides outside the gene matches: 10. The CDR3 extends over 15 amino acids. CDR3 coding DNA: TGTGCCAGCAGAGCTTCGGCGGCGGGGGGAGAGACCCAGTACTTC. Its protein product is CASRASAAGGETQYF.

V is TRBV18 and J is TRBJ1-1, with a weak D call TRBD1 (5 bases). V lost 3 bases and J lost 5, with 13 bases in between. There are 14 residues in the CDR3. Germline V CDR1 and CDR2: KGHSH, LQKENI. This CDR3 is CASSPSFGGTEAFF. The CDR3 region has the DNA TGTGCCAGCTCACCGTCGTTCGGGGGAACTGAAGCTTTCTTT.

V gene TRBV9 combines with J gene TRBJ2-1; D not certain. Germline V lookup: CDR1 SGDLS, CDR2 YYNGEE. The CDR3 consists of 14 residues. V shed 8 bases and J shed 0 bases, with 12 bases lying between them. This chain's CDR3 is CASTQSGSYNEQFF. The DNA for the CDR3 is TGTGCCAGTACACAAAGTGGCTCCTACAATGAGCAGTTCTTC.

The count of this clone is one. The chain employs TRBV2 and TRBJ1-5; 10 bases are a match to TRBD1. After removal of 10 bases from V and 8 bases from J, the junction contained 11 bases not matched to a gene. The CDR3 is 14 residues long. Germline CDR1 and CDR2: SNHLY and FYNNEI. The DNA of the CDR3 is TGTGCCACAAGCATGGGACAGGGGAGGGAGCCCCAGCATTTT. Amino acid sequence: CATSMGQGREPQHF.

This clone has a handful of counts. The chain uses TRBV6-1 and TRBJ1-1; the D is unclear. Deletions cut 11 bases from V and 7 bases from J, with 14 bases between. CDR3 size: 11 residues. CDR1 is MNHNS and CDR2 is SASEGT in the germline V gene. The CDR3 nucleotides read TGTGCCTGCCGGGAAGCCATTGAAGCTTTCTTT. Translated, it gives CACREAIEAFF.

The CDR3 region has the DNA TGCAGCGTTGCGGGACAGGGTTCTGGGGCCAACGTCCTGACTTTC. Protein product: CSVAGQGSGANVLTF. The chain uses TRBV29-1 and TRBJ2-6, with TRBD1 matching over 9 bases. The CDR3 is made up of 15 amino acids. Looked up from germline, CDR1 is SQVTM and CDR2 is ANQGSEA. V shed 4 bases and J 1 base; nucleotides not matched to a gene: 2.

The chain is built from TRBV19 and TRBJ1-5, with TRBD1 as a possible D gene (6 bases). The CDR3 is 18 amino acids. Deletions cut 0 bases from V and 0 bases from J, with 15 bases between. Germline CDR1 is LNHDA and CDR2 is SQIVND (reference sequence). Written as DNA, the CDR3 is TGTGCCAGTAGTATAGATCCAGCAGGGGCGTATAGCAATCAGCCCCAGCATTTT. It is translated as CASSIDPAGAYSNQPQHF.

This chain connects TRBV21-1 to TRBJ2-1; TRBD2, the table's D call, was not compared with the DNA. TRBV21-1 is listed as a pseudogene. The CDR3 runs to 18 residues. CDR3 sequence reads: CASSHTMRPSRDYNEQFF. CDR3 DNA: TGTGCCAGCAGCCATACGATGAGGCCATCGAGGGACTACAATGAGCAGTTCTTC.

V and J are TRBV7-2 and TRBJ2-7; a possible D gene is TRBD1 (6 bases). CDR3 length: 14 residues. V was clipped by 2 bases and J by 5 bases, with 13 bases between them. Germline V gene sequence: CDR1 SGHTA, CDR2 FQGNSA. The CDR3 reads CASSLQGIGHEQYF. The CDR3 DNA follows: TGTGCCAGCAGCTTACAGGGGATTGGCCACGAGCAGTACTTC.

V usage is TRBV6-4 and J usage is TRBJ1-1, with D possibly TRBD1 on 6 matching bases. Germline CDR1 and CDR2: MRHNA and SNTAGT. Deletions cut 7 bases from V and 3 bases from J, with 24 bases between. CDR3 size: 17 residues. CDR3 sequence (DNA): TGTGCCAGCATCGCCCCGGGTTTCCAAGGGGGGGACACTGAAGCTTTCTTT. Translation: CASIAPGFQGGDTEAFF.

The V call is TRBV10-2, the J call TRBJ2-7; 7 bases fit TRBD1. With 10 bases clipped from V and 0 bases from J, the junction kept 12 bases outside the gene matches. The CDR3 covers 15 residues. Germline lookup yields CDR1 WSHSY and CDR2 SAAADI. As DNA, the CDR3 is TGCGCCACCAGGCCCCCCGGGACAGACTCCTACGAGCAGTACTTC. Protein product: CATRPPGTDSYEQYF.

The chain has TRBV29-1 and TRBJ2-2; tentative D call: TRBD1 (6 bases). The V and J ends lost 4 bases and 4 bases respectively, with 10 bases between them. In germline, CDR1 is SQVTM, CDR2 ANQGSEA. The CDR3 totals 13 residues. CDR3: CSVGRGGTGELFF. The CDR3 nucleotides read TGCAGCGTTGGTAGAGGGGGCACCGGGGAGCTGTTTTTT.

The V gene is TRBV14, the J gene TRBJ2-3; unclear D gene. Per the germline V gene, CDR1 is SGHDN and CDR2 is FVKESK. V gave up 1 base and J gave up 2 bases, with 13 bases separating them. The CDR3 length is 16 residues. CDR3 nucleotides: TGTGCCAGCAGCCAAGCCCTCCACGCTAACACAGATACGCAGTATTTT. The encoded protein is CASSQALHANTDTQYF.

This clone was recorded once. The gene calls are TRBV6-1 and TRBJ2-7; tentative D call: TRBD2 (6 bases). Germline assignment: CDR1 MNHNS and CDR2 SASEGT. Trimming removed 1 base from V and 2 bases from J, with 12 bases in between. This CDR3 is built from 15 residues. CDR3 bases: TGTGCCAGCAGTGAAGGCGGGGTGCGGACCTACGAGCAGTACTTC. It is translated as CASSEGGVRTYEQYF.

The CDR3 loop is CSVWDRGRTSYNEQFF. The DNA of the CDR3 is TGCAGCGTATGGGACAGGGGGCGAACGAGCTACAATGAGCAGTTCTTC. J is TRBJ2-1 and V is TRBV29-1, with 12 bases fitting TRBD1. With 6 bases clipped from V and 3 bases from J, the junction kept 9 bases outside the gene matches. Looked up from germline, CDR1 is SQVTM and CDR2 is ANQGSEA. This CDR3 is 16 amino acids long.

This clone has just one count. This chain uses TRBV11-2 with TRBJ2-7; 8 nucleotides match TRBD2. CDR3 length equals 15 residues. V was clipped by 4 bases and J by 3 bases; unmatched bases: 8. Germline lookup yields CDR1 SGHAT and CDR2 FQNNGV. This CDR3 reads CASSYSASGLYEQYF. Here the CDR3 DNA reads TGTGCCAGCAGCTACTCGGCTAGCGGGCTCTACGAGCAGTACTTC.